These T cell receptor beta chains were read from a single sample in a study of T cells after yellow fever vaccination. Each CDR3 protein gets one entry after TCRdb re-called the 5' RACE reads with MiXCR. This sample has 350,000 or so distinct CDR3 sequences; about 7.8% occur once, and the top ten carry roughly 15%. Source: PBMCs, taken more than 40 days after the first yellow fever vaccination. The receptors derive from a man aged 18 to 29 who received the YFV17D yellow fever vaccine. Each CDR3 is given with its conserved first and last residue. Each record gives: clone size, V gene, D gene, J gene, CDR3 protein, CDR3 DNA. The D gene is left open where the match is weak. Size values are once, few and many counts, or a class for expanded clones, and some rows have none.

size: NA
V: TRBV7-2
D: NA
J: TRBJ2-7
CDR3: CASSLGGIYEQYF
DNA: TGTGCCAGCAGCTTAGGGGGGATCTACGAGCAGTACTTC

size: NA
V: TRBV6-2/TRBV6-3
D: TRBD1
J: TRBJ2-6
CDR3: CASSYASLPGQGAYGANVLTF
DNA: TGTGCCAGCAGTTACGCGAGCCTACCGGGACAGGGGGCCTATGGGGCCAACGTCCTGACTTTC

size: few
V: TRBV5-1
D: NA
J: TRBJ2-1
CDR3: CASSLGGAYNEQFF
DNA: TGCGCCAGCAGCTTGGGGGGGGCCTACAATGAGCAGTTCTTC

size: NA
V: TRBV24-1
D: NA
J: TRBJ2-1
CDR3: CATSVAASYNEQFF
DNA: TGTGCCACCAGTGTCGCAGCCTCCTACAATGAGCAGTTCTTC

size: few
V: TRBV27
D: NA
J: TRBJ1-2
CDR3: CASSPTQGDRYGYTF
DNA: TGTGCCAGCAGTCCGACGCAGGGTGATCGCTATGGCTACACCTTC

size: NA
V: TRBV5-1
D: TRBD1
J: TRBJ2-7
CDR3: CASSLDRARYEQYF
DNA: TGCGCCAGCAGCCTAGACAGGGCTAGGTACGAGCAGTACTTC

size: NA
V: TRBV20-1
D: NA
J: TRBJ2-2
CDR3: CSARIPGPISGELFF
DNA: TGCAGTGCTAGAATCCCGGGCCCTATTTCCGGGGAGCTGTTTTTT

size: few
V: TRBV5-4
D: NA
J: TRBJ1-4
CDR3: CASSLSNSGTWQEKLFF
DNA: TGTGCCAGCAGCCTTTCAAACTCCGGGACCTGGCAGGAAAAACTGTTTTTT

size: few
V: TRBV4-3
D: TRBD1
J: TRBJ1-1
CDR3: CASSGRQGTRTEAFF
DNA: TGCGCCAGCAGCGGCCGACAGGGTACGCGCACTGAAGCTTTCTTT

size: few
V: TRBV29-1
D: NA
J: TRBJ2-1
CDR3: CSAIEGGWDEQFF
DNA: TGCAGCGCTATTGAGGGGGGGTGGGATGAGCAGTTCTTC

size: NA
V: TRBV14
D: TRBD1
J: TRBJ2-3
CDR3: CASSQERDRAGDTQYF
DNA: TGTGCCAGCAGCCAAGAAAGGGACAGGGCAGGGGATACGCAGTATTTT

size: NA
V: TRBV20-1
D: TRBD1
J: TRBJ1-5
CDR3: CSALTGGDQPQHF
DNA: TGCAGTGCCCTGACAGGGGGCGATCAGCCCCAGCATTTT

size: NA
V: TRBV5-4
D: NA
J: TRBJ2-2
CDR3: CASSLGATVIGELFF
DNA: TGTGCCAGCAGCTTGGGCGCGACAGTGATCGGGGAGCTGTTTTTT

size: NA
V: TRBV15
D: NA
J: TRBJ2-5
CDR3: CATSRPPRTQYF
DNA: TGTGCCACCAGCAGACCGCCGAGGACCCAGTACTTC

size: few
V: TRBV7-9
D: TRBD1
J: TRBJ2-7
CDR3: CASSSGGNYEQYF
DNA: TGTGCCAGCAGCTCAGGGGGAAACTACGAGCAGTACTTC

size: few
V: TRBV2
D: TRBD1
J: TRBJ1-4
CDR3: CASKLDRDEKLFF
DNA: TGTGCCAGCAAGCTCGACAGGGATGAAAAACTGTTTTTT

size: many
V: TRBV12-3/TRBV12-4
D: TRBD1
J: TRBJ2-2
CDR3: CASSFMGQGRTGELFF
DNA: TGTGCCAGCAGTTTTATGGGACAGGGGAGGACCGGGGAGCTGTTTTTT

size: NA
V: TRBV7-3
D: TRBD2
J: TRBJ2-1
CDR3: CASSQERGGRDEQFF
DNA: TGTGCCAGCAGCCAGGAGCGGGGGGGCAGGGATGAGCAGTTCTTC

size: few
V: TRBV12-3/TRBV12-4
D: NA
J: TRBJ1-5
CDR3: CASSSQGYQPQHF
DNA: TGTGCCAGCAGTTCACAAGGTTATCAGCCCCAGCATTTT

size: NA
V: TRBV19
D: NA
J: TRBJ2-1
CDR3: CASSIASGRVSYNEQFF
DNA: TGTGCCAGTAGTATAGCTTCTGGGAGAGTGTCCTACAATGAGCAGTTCTTC

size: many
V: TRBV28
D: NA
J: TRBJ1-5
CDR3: CASSLQLGAQHF
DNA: TGTGCCAGCAGCCTTCAATTGGGTGCCCAGCATTTT

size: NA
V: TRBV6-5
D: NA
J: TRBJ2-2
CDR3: CASSYWQNTGELFF
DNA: TGTGCCAGCAGTTACTGGCAGAACACCGGGGAGCTGTTTTTT

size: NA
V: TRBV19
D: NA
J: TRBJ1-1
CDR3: CASSSSGETEAFF
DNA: TGTGCCAGTAGTTCGTCGGGGGAGACAGAAGCTTTCTTT

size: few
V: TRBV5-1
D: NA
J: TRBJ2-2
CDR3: CASRSGDTGELFF
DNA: TGCGCCAGCAGATCCGGGGACACCGGGGAGCTGTTTTTT

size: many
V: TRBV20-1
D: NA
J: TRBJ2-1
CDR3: CSASWTYNEQFF
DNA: TGCAGTGCTTCGTGGACCTACAATGAGCAGTTCTTC

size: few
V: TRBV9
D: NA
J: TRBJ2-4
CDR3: CASSVASGDIQYF
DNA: TGTGCCAGCAGCGTAGCATCAGGGGACATTCAGTACTTC

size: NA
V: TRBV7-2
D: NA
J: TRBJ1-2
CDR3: CASSLSRGRSDGYTF
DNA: TGTGCCAGCAGCTTAAGCCGGGGGCGATCAGATGGCTACACCTTC

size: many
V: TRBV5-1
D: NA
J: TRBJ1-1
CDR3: CASSLLSGRTEAFF
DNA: TGCGCCAGCAGCTTGTTGTCAGGTCGAACTGAAGCTTTCTTT

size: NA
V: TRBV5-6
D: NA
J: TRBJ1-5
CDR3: CASSPGRNEHF
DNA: TGTGCCAGCAGCCCGGGACGGAACGAACATTTT

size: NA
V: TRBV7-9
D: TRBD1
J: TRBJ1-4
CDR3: CASSLSRQGPEKLFF
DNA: TGTGCCAGCAGCTTAAGCCGACAGGGACCTGAAAAACTGTTTTTT

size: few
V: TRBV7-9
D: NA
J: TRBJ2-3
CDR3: CASTPPGTDTQYF
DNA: TGTGCCAGCACCCCCCCGGGCACAGATACGCAGTATTTT